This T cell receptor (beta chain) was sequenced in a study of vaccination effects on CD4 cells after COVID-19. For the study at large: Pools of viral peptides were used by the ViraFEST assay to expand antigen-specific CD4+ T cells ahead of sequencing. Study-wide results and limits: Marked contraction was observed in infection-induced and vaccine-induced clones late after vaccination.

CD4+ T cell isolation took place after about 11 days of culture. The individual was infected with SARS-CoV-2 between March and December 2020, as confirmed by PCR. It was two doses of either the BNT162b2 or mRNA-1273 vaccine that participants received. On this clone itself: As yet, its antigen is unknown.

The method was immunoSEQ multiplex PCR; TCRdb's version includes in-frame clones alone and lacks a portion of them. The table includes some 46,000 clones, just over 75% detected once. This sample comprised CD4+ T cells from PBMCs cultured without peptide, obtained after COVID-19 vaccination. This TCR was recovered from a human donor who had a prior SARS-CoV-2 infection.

CDR3 protein: CASSLARGLAKNIQYF. The CDR3 region has the DNA TGTGCCAGCAGCTTGGCCAGGGGTCTAGCCAAAAACATTCAGTACTTC. The chain couples TRBV5-6 to TRBJ2-4, with D perhaps TRBD1 (6 bases). Trimming removed 0 bases at V and 0 bases at J, with 10 bases between. The CDR3 totals 16 residues. Germline V lookup: CDR1 SGHDT, CDR2 YYEEEE. Using reference TRBV5-6 and TRBJ2-4 for the parts outside the CDR3, the full variable domain is DAGVTQSPTHLIKTRGQQVTLRCSPKSGHDTVSWYQQALGQGPQFIFQYYEEEERQRGNFPDRFSGHQFPNYSSELNVNALLLGDSALYLCASSLARGLAKNIQYFGAGTRLSVL.